Following are 16 T cell receptor beta chains from one sample sequenced in a study of graft-versus-host responses after intestinal transplantation. No antigen is known for these receptors. Some clones are missing from TCRdb's copy, which holds only in-frame ones; the method was immunoSEQ multiplex PCR. The sample gives 90,000 to 95,000 clones, approximately 90% of which show up once; 6% is in the top ten. Here the sequenced sample was unstimulated CD8+ T cells sorted from spleen or lymph node cells, taken before intestinal transplant. Every receptor here comes from a human donor who received an intestinal transplant.

A note on this clone: Other nucleotide sequences in the sample specify the same CDR3. This rearrangement joins TRBV9 to TRBJ2-1; D gene ambiguous. Germline V gene data show CDR1 as SGDLS and CDR2 as YYNGEE. The CDR3 is made up of 12 amino acids. The V and J ends lost 4 bases and 13 bases respectively, with 15 bases between them. CDR3 amino acids: CASSSGIREQFF. The DNA of the CDR3 is TGTGCCAGCAGCTCTGGTATTAGGGAACAGTTCTTC.

In this sample, this clone turned up a few times. This sequence joins TRBV28 and TRBJ2-7, with D possibly being TRBD1 (5 bases). V lost 2 bases and J 3 bases, leaving 8 bases between the germline ends. CDR1 and CDR2 (germline): MDHEN, SYDVKM. The length of the CDR3 is 13 residues. The CDR3 loop is CASSLGQGYEQYF. DNA for the CDR3: TGTGCCAGCAGTTTAGGGCAGGGCTACGAGCAGTACTTC.

The rearrangement joins TRBV7-9 to TRBJ2-3; 7 positions match TRBD2. This CDR3 is 18 amino acids long. The germline V gene encodes CDR1 SEHNR and CDR2 FQNEAQ (reference sequence). V was pared by 3 bases and J by 4 bases, with 16 bases of the junction left unmatched. As DNA, the CDR3 is TGTGCCAGCAGCTTCGGAGAGAAGCGGGGCATCGTCGCAGATACGCAGTATTTT. Protein product: CASSFGEKRGIVADTQYF.

The chain links TRBV7-9 to TRBJ2-1; 8 nucleotides line up with TRBD1. Germline CDR1 reads SEHNR; CDR2 reads FQNEAQ (reference sequence). After removal of 5 bases from V and 4 bases from J, the junction contained 7 bases not matched to a gene. This CDR3 has 15 amino acids. This CDR3 reads CASSRQGFLYNEQFF. CDR3 in DNA: TGTGCCAGCAGCCGACAGGGGTTCTTGTACAATGAGCAGTTCTTC.

The chain carries TRBV7-2 and TRBJ2-3, with 8 bases identical to TRBD2. The CDR3 is made up of 16 amino acids. V was clipped by 1 base and J by 6 bases; unmatched bases: 9. Germline loops: CDR1 SGHTA, CDR2 FQGNSA. In DNA, the CDR3 is TGTGCCAGCAGCTTAGTGGTCGGGGGGGCGCTGGATACGCAGTATTTT. This sequence encodes CASSLVVGGALDTQYF.

The chain carries TRBV7-9 and TRBJ2-7, with D possibly matching TRBD1 (6 bases). Germline V gives CDR1 SEHNR, CDR2 FQNEAQ (reference sequence). V was shortened by 5 bases and J by 3 bases, with 11 bases between the two germline ends. The CDR3 covers 13 residues. This CDR3 reads CASSPGVGYEQYF. The CDR3 nucleotides are TGTGCCAGCAGCCCAGGGGTTGGCTACGAGCAGTACTTC.

The rearrangement links TRBV10-2 to TRBJ1-1; the D is unclear. The germline V gene encodes CDR1 WSHSY and CDR2 SAAADI. The CDR3 is 13 residues long. The ends were cut back, 4 bases at V and 0 bases at J, with 6 bases in the middle. This CDR3 reads CASSAELNTEAFF. The CDR3 DNA is TGCGCCAGCAGTGCGGAGCTGAACACTGAAGCTTTCTTT.

This chain uses TRBV5-4 with TRBJ1-1; 12 bases agree with TRBD1. The V segment lost 4 bases and the J segment 3 bases; nucleotides outside the gene matches: 1. Germline CDR1 SGHNT, CDR2 YYREEE (reference sequence). This CDR3 comprises 14 residues. The CDR3 DNA reads as TGTGCCAGCAGCGGGACAGGGGGCCACACTGAAGCTTTCTTT. It translates to CASSGTGGHTEAFF.

The chain links TRBV4-1 to TRBJ1-6; the match to TRBD1 covers 8 bases. The CDR3 contains 16 residues. The V and J ends lost 3 bases and 6 bases, in that order; junction bases with no gene match: 7. Germline V gene sequence: CDR1 MGHRA, CDR2 YSYEKL. CDR3 sequence (DNA): TGCGCCAGCAGCCACGGTCCCGGGACAGGTAATTCACCCCTCCACTTT. Its translation: CASSHGPGTGNSPLHF.

This clone has only a few counts. The chain uses TRBV7-9 and TRBJ1-6; 10 bases line up with TRBD1. The germline V gene has CDR1 SEHNR and CDR2 FQNEAQ (reference sequence). The CDR3 covers 16 residues. Unmatched junction bases numbered 7, after V lost 5 bases and J lost 6 bases. The CDR3 sequence: CASSPDRGRLNSPLHF. CDR3 in DNA: TGTGCCAGCAGCCCAGACAGGGGGCGCCTTAATTCACCCCTCCACTTT.

The chain joins TRBV4-1 to TRBJ2-7; 7 positions agree with TRBD1. The junction had 14 bases not matched to a gene; V was cut back by 3 bases and J by 6 bases. This CDR3 comprises 16 residues. CDR1 MGHRA and CDR2 YSYEKL come from the germline V gene. CDR3 in amino acids: CASSQTGSYSVGEQYF. The CDR3 nucleotides are TGCGCCAGCAGCCAGACAGGGTCCTACTCCGTCGGCGAGCAGTACTTC.

The rearrangement joins TRBV19 to TRBJ2-7, with D uncertain. V gave up 5 bases and J gave up 0 bases, with 2 bases separating them. The CDR3 contains 11 residues. Germline V gene lookup returns CDR1 LNHDA and CDR2 SQIVND (reference sequence). CDR3 region: CASSASYEQYF. CDR3 sequence (DNA): TGTGCCAGTAGTGCCTCCTACGAGCAGTACTTC.

This clone has a single count. The chain links TRBV4-1 to TRBJ1-2; a weak D match, TRBD1 (6 bases). CDR3 length equals 17 residues. CDR1 and CDR2 (germline): MGHRA, YSYEKL. Trimming took off 4 bases at V and 0 bases at J, with 18 bases between the two ends. This CDR3 is CASSPVGHGAPNYGYTF. The CDR3 region has the DNA TGCGCCAGCAGCCCTGTGGGACACGGAGCCCCTAACTATGGCTACACCTTC.

The CDR3 here is CATSRGYSAPLETQYF. CDR3 in DNA: TGTGCCACCAGCAGAGGTTACAGCGCTCCTCTAGAGACCCAGTACTTC. V and J are TRBV15 and TRBJ2-5, with D hard to call. Germline V CDR1 and CDR2: LNHNV, YYDKDF (reference sequence). Trimming pared 1 base from V and 4 bases from J, leaving 16 bases between. This CDR3 contains 16 residues.

V is TRBV4-1 and J is TRBJ2-7; 8 bases match TRBD1. With 5 bases clipped from V and 3 bases from J, the junction kept 3 bases outside the gene matches. The V gene's germline CDR1 is MGHRA and CDR2 YSYEKL. The CDR3 is 13 amino acids. The CDR3 DNA follows: TGCGCCAGCAGCACCGACAGGGGCTACGAGCAGTACTTC. Amino acid sequence: CASSTDRGYEQYF.

In DNA form, the CDR3 reads TGCGCCAGCAGCCCTGAGGGGGGCCCCTACGAGCAGTACTTC. As protein: CASSPEGGPYEQYF. The chain links TRBV5-1 to TRBJ2-7; D tentatively fits TRBD1 or TRBD2 (6 bases each). The CDR3 runs 14 residues. CDR1 and CDR2 from the germline V gene are SGHRS and YFSETQ. The V end lost 4 bases, the J end lost 2 bases, and 13 bases lay between the germline ends.